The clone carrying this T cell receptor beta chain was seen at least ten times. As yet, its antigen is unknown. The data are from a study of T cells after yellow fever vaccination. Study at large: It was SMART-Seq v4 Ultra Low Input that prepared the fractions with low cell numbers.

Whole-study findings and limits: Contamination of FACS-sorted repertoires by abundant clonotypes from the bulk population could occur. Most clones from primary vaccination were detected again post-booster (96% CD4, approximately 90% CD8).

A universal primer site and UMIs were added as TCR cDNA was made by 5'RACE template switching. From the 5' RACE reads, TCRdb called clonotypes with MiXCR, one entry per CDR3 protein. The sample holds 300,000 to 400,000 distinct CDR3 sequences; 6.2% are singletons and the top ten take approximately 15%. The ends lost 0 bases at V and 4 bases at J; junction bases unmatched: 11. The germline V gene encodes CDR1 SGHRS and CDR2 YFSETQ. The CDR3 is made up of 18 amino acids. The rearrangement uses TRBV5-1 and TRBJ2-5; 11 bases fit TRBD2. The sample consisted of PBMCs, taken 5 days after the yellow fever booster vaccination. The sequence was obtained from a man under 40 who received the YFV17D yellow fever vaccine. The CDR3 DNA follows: TGCGCCAGCAGCTTGGATGGACTAGCGGGTAAAGGGAGAGAGACCCAGTACTTC. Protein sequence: CASSLDGLAGKGRETQYF.